The clone carrying this T cell receptor (beta chain) occurred a few times. Its specificity is unknown. Original processing notes: Junction-only immunoSEQ sequences carried no quality scores, so filtering differed. Produced via immunoSEQ multiplex PCR; TCRdb's table is partial and in-frame only. That table is the source of V, J and clone size, and D and trimming were worked out from the DNA. The data contain approximately 2.1 million clones, over 85% of them seen just once; the ten biggest clones take up about 0.39%. The study drew its donors from healthy HIV-negative adults without recent acute infections or vaccinations. V trimming: 4 bases; J trimming: 4 bases; junction bases outside the gene matches: 5. CDR1 and CDR2 (germline): MNHNY, SVGAGI (reference sequence). This CDR3 comprises 14 residues. This entry belongs to a study of shared clonotypes between healthy human individuals. Broader study findings: The generation probabilities recorded for non-shared clonotypes fell below those of clonotypes shared by all four donors. Estimated richness values were generally larger in naive subsets than in memory subsets.

Sequenced sample: naive CD4+ T cells from PBMCs. As to subset: CD45RA+ positively selected. The chain joins TRBV6-6 to TRBJ1-2; 8 nucleotides line up with TRBD1. The origin of this receptor is a man aged 18-30 years in good health. Some clones in this sample may be carry-over from other donors' samples. CDR3 DNA: TGTGCCAGCAGTTCGACAGGGGCGGGCTATGGCTACACCTTC. Amino acid sequence: CASSSTGAGYGYTF.